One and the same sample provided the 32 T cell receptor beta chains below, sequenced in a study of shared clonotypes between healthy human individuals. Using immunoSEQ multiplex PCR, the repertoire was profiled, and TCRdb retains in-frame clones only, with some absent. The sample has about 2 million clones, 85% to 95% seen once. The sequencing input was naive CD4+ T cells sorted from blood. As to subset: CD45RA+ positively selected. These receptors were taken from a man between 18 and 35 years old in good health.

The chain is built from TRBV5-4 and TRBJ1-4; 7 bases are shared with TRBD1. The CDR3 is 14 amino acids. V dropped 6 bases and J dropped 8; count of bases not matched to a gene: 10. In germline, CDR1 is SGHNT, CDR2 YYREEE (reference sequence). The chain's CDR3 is CASTPWPGGEKLFF. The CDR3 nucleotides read TGTGCCAGCACCCCCTGGCCAGGGGGGGAAAAACTGTTTTTT.

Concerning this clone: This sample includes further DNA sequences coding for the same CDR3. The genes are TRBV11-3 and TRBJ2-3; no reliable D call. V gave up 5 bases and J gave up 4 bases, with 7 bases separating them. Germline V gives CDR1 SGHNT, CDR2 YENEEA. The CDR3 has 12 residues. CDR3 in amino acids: CASSQTSDTQYF. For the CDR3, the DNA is TGTGCCAGCAGCCAGACATCAGATACGCAGTATTTT.

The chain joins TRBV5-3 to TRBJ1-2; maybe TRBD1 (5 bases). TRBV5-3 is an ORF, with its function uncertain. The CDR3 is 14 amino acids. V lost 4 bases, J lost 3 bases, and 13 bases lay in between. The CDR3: CARSPGVQDYGYTF. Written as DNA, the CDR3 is TGTGCCAGAAGCCCGGGGGTGCAGGACTATGGCTACACCTTC.

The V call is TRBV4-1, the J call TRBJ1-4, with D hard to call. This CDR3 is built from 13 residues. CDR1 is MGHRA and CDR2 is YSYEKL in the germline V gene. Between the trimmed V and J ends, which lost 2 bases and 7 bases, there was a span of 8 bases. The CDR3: CASSQTVGEKLFF. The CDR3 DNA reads TGCGCCAGCAGCCAAACCGTAGGTGAAAAACTGTTTTTT.

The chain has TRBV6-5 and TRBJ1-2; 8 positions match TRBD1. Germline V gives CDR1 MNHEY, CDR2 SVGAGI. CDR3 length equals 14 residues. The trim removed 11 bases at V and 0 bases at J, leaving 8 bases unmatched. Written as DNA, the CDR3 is TGTGCCTCACGACAGGGGCGATCTAACTATGGCTACACCTTC. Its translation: CASRQGRSNYGYTF.

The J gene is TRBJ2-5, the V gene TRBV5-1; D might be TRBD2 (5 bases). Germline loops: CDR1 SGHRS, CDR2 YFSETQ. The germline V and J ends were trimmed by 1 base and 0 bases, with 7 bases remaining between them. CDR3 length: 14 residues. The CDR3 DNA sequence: TGCGCCAGCAGCTTGCGGGGATACCAAGAGACCCAGTACTTC. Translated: CASSLRGYQETQYF.

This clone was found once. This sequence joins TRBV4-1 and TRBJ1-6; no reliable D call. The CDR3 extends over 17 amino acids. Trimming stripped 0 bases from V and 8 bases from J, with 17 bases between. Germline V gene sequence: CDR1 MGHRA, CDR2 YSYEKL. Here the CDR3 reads CASSQEPETVWDSPLHF. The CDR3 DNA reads TGCGCCAGCAGCCAAGAACCGGAAACCGTATGGGATTCACCCCTCCACTTT.

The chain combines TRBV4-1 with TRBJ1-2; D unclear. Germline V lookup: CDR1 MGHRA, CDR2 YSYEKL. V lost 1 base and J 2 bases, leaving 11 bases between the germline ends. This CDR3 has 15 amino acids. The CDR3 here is CASSQGAPANYGYTF. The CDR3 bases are TGCGCCAGCAGCCAAGGAGCCCCCGCAAACTATGGCTACACCTTC.

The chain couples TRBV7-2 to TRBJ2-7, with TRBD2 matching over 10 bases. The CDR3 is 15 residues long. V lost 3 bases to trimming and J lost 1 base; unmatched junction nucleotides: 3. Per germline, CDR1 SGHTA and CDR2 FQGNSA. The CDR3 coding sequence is TGTGCCAGCAGCTTCACTAGCGGGATGTCCTACGAGCAGTACTTC. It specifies CASSFTSGMSYEQYF.

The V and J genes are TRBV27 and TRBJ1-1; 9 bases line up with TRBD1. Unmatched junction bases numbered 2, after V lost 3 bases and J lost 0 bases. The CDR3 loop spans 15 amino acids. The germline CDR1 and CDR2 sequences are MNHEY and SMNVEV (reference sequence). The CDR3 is CASSLTGGMNTEAFF. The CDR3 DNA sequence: TGTGCCAGCAGTTTGACAGGGGGGATGAACACTGAAGCTTTCTTT.

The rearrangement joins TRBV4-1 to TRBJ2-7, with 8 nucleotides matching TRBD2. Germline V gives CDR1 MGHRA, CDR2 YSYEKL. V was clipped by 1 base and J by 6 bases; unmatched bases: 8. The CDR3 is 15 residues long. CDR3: CASSQVGSGVSEQYF. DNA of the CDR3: TGCGCCAGCAGCCAAGTGGGTAGCGGGGTCTCCGAGCAGTACTTC.

The CDR3 loop reads CASSESTGAQYF. The CDR3 coding sequence is TGTGCCAGCAGCGAATCGACGGGGGCCCAGTACTTC. The chain has TRBV11-1 and TRBJ2-5; D is possibly TRBD2 (6 bases). V was clipped by 5 bases and J by 9 bases, with 13 bases between them. Germline V CDR1 and CDR2: SGHAT, FQDESV (reference sequence). The CDR3 is made up of 12 amino acids.

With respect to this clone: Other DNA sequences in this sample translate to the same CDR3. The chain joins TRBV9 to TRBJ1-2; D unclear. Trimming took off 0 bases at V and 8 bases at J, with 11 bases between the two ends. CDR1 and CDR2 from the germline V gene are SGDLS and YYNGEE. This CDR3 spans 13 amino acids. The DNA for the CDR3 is TGTGCCAGCAGCGTAGACGGGGTAGGCGGCTACACCTTC. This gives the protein CASSVDGVGGYTF.

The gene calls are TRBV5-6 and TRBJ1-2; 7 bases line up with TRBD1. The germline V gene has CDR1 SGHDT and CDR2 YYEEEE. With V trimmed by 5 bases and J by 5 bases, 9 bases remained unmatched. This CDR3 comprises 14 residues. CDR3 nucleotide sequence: TGTGCCAGCAGTAGTGACAGGGTTGGATATGGCTACACCTTC. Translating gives CASSSDRVGYGYTF.

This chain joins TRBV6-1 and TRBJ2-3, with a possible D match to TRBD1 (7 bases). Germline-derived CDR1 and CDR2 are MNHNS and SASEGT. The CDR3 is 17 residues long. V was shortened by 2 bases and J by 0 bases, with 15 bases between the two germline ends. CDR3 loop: CASSERGRGQSTDTQYF. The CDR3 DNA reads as TGTGCCAGCAGTGAAAGGGGGCGGGGACAGAGCACAGATACGCAGTATTTT.

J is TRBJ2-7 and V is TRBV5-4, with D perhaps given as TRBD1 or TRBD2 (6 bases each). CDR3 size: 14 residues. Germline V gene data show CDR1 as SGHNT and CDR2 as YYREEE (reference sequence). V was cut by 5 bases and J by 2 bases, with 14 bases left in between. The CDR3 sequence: CASSYFGGPYEQYF. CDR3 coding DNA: TGTGCCAGCAGTTATTTCGGGGGCCCCTACGAGCAGTACTTC.

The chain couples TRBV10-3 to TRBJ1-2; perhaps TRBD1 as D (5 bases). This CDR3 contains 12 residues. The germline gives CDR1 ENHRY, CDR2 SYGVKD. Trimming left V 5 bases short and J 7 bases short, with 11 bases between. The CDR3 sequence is CAISPQGPGYTF. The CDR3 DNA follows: TGTGCCATCAGTCCCCAGGGTCCTGGCTACACCTTC.

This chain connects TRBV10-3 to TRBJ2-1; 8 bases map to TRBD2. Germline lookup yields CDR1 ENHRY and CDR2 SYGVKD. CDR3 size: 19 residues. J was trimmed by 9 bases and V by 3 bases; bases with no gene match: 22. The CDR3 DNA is TGTGCCATCAGTGATAAAGCTCCGTCCGGGACTAGGGAGGAAGGTGAGCAGTTCTTC. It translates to CAISDKAPSGTREEGEQFF.

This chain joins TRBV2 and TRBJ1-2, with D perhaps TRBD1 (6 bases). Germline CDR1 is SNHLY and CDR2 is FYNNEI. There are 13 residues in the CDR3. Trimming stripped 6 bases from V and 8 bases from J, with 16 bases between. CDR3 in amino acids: CASRLQGPGGYTF. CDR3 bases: TGTGCCAGCAGGCTCCAGGGGCCCGGGGGCTACACCTTC.

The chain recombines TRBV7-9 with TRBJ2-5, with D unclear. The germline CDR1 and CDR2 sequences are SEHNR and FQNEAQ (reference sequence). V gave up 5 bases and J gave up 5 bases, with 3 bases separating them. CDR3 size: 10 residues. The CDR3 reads CASSVETQYF. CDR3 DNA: TGTGCCAGCAGCGTCGAGACCCAGTACTTC.

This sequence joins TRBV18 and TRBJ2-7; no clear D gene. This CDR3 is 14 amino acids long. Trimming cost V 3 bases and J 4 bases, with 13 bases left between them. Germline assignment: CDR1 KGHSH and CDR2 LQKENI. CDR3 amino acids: CASSPPQRPYEQYF. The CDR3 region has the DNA TGTGCCAGCTCACCGCCGCAGCGACCGTACGAGCAGTACTTC.

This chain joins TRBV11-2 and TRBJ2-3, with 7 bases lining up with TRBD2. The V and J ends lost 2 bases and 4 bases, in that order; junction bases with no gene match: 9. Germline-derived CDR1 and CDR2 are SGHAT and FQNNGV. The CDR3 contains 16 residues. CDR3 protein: CASSLRYSGGSDTQYF. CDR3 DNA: TGTGCCAGCAGCTTACGATATTCGGGAGGATCAGATACGCAGTATTTT. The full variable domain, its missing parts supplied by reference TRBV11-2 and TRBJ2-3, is EAGVAQSPRYKIIEKRQSVAFWCNPISGHATLYWYQQILGQGPKLLIQFQNNGVVDDSQLPKDRFSAERLKGVDSTLKIQPAKLEDSAVYLCASSLRYSGGSDTQYFGPGTRLTVL.

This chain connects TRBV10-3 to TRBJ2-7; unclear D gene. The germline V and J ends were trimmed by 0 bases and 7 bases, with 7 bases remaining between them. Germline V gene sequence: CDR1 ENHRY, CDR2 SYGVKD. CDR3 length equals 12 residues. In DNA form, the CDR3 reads TGTGCCATCAGTGAGTCGCTGGGGGAGCAGTACTTC. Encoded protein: CAISESLGEQYF.

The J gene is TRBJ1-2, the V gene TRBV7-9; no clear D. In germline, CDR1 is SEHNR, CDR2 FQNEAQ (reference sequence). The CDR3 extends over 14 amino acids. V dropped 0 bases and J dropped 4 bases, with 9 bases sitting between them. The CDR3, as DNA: TGTGCCAGCAGCTTAGCCCCCCCTACCTATGGCTACACCTTC. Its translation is CASSLAPPTYGYTF.

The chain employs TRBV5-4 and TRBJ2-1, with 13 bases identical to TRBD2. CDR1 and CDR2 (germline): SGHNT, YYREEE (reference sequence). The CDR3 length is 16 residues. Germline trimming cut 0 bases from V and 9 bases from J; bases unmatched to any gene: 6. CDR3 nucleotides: TGTGCCAGCAGCTTGGGAGGGACTAGCGGGAACGGTGAGCAGTTCTTC. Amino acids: CASSLGGTSGNGEQFF.

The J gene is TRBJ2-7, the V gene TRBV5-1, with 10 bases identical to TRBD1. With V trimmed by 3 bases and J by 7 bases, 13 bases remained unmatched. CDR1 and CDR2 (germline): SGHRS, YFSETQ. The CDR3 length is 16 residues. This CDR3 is CASSSRTRQGAQEQYF. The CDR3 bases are TGCGCCAGCAGCTCCAGGACGAGACAGGGGGCCCAAGAGCAGTACTTC.

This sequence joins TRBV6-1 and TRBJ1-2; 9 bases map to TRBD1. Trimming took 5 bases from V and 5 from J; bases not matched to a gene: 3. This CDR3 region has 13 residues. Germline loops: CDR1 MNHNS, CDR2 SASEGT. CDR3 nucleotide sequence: TGTGCCAGCAGTTTACAGGGGGCGTATGGCTACACCTTC. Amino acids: CASSLQGAYGYTF.

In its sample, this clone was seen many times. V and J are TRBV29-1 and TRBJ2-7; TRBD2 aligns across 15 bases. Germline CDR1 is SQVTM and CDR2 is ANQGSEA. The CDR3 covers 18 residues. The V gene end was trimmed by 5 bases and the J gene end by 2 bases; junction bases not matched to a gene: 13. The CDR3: CSVLPGGLAGGPTYEQYF. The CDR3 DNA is TGCAGCGTTCTCCCAGGGGGACTAGCGGGAGGTCCCACCTACGAGCAGTACTTC.

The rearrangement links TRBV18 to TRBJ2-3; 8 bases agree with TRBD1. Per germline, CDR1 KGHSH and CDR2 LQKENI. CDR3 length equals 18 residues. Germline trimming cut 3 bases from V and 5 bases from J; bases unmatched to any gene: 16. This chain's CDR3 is CASSPAFGTGVSLDTQYF. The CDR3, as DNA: TGTGCCAGCTCACCGGCGTTCGGGACAGGTGTGTCCCTAGATACGCAGTATTTT.

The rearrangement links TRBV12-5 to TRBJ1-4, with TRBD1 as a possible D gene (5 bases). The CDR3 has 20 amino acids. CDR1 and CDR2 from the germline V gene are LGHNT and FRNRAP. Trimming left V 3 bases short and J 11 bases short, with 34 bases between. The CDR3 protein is CASGLSTYQGPGLPNRKLFF. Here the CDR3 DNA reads TGTGCTAGTGGTTTAAGCACTTACCAGGGACCGGGACTTCCCAATCGGAAACTGTTTTTT. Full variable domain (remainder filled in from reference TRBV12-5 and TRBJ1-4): DARVTQTPRHKVTEMGQEVTMRCQPILGHNTVFWYRQTMMQGLELLAYFRNRAPLDDSGMPKDRFSAEMPDATLATLKIQPSEPRDSAVYFCASGLSTYQGPGLPNRKLFFGSGTQLSVL.

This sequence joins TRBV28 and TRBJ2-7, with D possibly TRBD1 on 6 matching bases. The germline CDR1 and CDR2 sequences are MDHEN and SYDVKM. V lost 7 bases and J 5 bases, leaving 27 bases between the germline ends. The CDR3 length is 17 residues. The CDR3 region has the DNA TGTGCCAGCACCCCATCCCCACACAGGGTGAGATTCCACGAGCAGTACTTC. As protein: CASTPSPHRVRFHEQYF.

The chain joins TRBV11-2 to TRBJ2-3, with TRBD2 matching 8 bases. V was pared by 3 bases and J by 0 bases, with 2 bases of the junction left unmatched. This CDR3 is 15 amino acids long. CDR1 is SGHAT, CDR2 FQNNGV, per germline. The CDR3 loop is CASSFQRGSTDTQYF. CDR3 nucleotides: TGTGCCAGCAGCTTTCAGCGGGGGAGCACAGATACGCAGTATTTT.